One sample yielded the 15 T cell receptor beta chains listed below, sequenced in a study of blood T cell repertoires in COVID-19. Clones were sequenced by immunoSEQ multiplex PCR, and TCRdb holds only the in-frame ones, with some missing. The table has 200,000 to 250,000 clones, about 90% seen once. Sequencing was carried out using PBMCs or T cells enriched from blood (not recorded which). These receptors originate from a man aged 30 to 45 who had recovered from COVID-19.

Only one count was recorded for this clone. V usage is TRBV4-1 and J usage is TRBJ2-1, with D possibly matching TRBD2 (5 bases). V gave up 0 bases and J gave up 8 bases, with 8 bases separating them. CDR1 is MGHRA, CDR2 YSYEKL, per germline. The CDR3 runs 13 residues. CDR3 sequence reads: CASSQERGYEQFF. CDR3 nucleotide sequence: TGCGCCAGCAGCCAAGAACGAGGGTATGAGCAGTTCTTC.

The chain recombines TRBV3-1 (or the pseudogene TRBV3-2) with TRBJ1-6; a possible D gene is TRBD1 (6 bases). The CDR3 covers 14 residues. Trimming removed 1 base at V and 5 bases at J, with 6 bases between. Per germline, CDR1 LGHDT and CDR2 YNNKEL (reference sequence). CDR3 DNA sequence: TGTGCCAGCAGCCAAGGGGACAATAATTCACCCCTCCACTTT. Amino acids: CASSQGDNNSPLHF.

V is TRBV4-1 and J is TRBJ2-3, with 7 bases that match TRBD2. Trimming at V came to 1 base and at J to 5 bases, leaving 9 bases not matched to a gene. Germline loops: CDR1 MGHRA, CDR2 YSYEKL. There are 16 residues in the CDR3. This CDR3 reads CASSQGTRGSGDTQYF. The CDR3 bases are TGCGCCAGCAGCCAAGGGACTAGAGGTTCGGGAGATACGCAGTATTTT.

The chain recombines TRBV11-1 with TRBJ2-1; TRBD2 matches 9 bases. CDR1 and CDR2 (germline): SGHAT, FQDESV (reference sequence). J gave up 6 bases and V 0 bases, and 6 bases lay outside the gene matches. The CDR3 has 16 residues. The CDR3 DNA sequence: TGTGCCAGCAGCTTAGCTTGGGCTAGCGGGATCAATGAGCAGTTCTTC. Residues: CASSLAWASGINEQFF. Full variable domain (rest looked up from reference TRBV11-1 and TRBJ2-1): EAEVAQSPRYKITEKSQAVAFWCDPISGHATLYWYRQILGQGPELLVQFQDESVVDDSQLPKDRFSAERLKGVDSTLKIQPAELGDSAMYLCASSLAWASGINEQFFGPGTRLTVL.

This clone was picked up one time. The CDR3 loop is CATSSNQGSEAFF. In DNA form, the CDR3 reads TGTGCCACCAGCAGCAACCAGGGATCTGAAGCTTTCTTT. The gene calls are TRBV15 and TRBJ1-1; tentative D call: TRBD1 (5 bases). The CDR3 length is 13 residues. V was cut by 3 bases and J by 6 bases, with 11 bases left in between. Per the germline V gene, CDR1 is LNHNV and CDR2 is YYDKDF (reference sequence). The full variable domain, with the rest looked up from reference TRBV15 and TRBJ1-1, is DAMVIQNPRYQVTQFGKPVTLSCSQTLNHNVMYWYQQKSSQAPKLLFHYYDKDFNNEADTPDNFQSRRPNTSFCFLDIRSPGLGDTAMYLCATSSNQGSEAFFGQGTRLTVV.

The V and J genes are TRBV5-1 and TRBJ2-7; no clear D. The CDR3 runs 14 residues. Trimming removed 0 bases from V and 7 bases from J, with 14 bases in between. CDR1 is SGHRS, CDR2 YFSETQ, per germline. DNA of the CDR3: TGCGCCAGCAGCTTGGATGGCAGGCTTTGGGAGCAGTACTTC. It codes for CASSLDGRLWEQYF.

The chain employs TRBV6-1 and TRBJ1-3, with no clear D. The CDR3 is 16 residues long. The germline V and J ends were trimmed by 2 bases and 4 bases, with 15 bases remaining between them. Germline V CDR1 and CDR2: MNHNS, SASEGT. This CDR3 reads CASSEIYSPAGNTIYF. The CDR3 nucleotides are TGTGCCAGCAGTGAAATTTACAGTCCTGCCGGAAACACCATATATTTT.

The chain carries TRBV18 and TRBJ2-2; the D gene is possibly TRBD1 (5 bases). CDR3 length: 17 amino acids. Trimming took off 2 bases at V and 4 bases at J, with 17 bases between the two ends. Germline CDR1 reads KGHSH; CDR2 reads LQKENI. CDR3 loop: CASSPAQGRPATGELFF. CDR3 sequence (DNA): TGTGCCAGCTCACCAGCGCAGGGTAGGCCGGCCACCGGGGAGCTGTTTTTT.

The chain employs TRBV6-2 or TRBV6-3 and TRBJ2-3, with 12 bases aligning to TRBD2. This CDR3 comprises 16 residues. Germline V lookup: CDR1 MNHEY, CDR2 SVGEGT. J was trimmed by 1 base and V by 3 bases; bases with no gene match: 2. DNA for the CDR3: TGTGCCAGCAGTTATCCTAGCGGGAGGGGCACAGATACGCAGTATTTT. It specifies CASSYPSGRGTDTQYF.

This clone was observed once. The CDR3 region is CSVRLGAYEQYF. CDR3 in DNA: TGCAGCGTTCGCCTCGGAGCCTACGAGCAGTACTTC. V is TRBV29-1 and J is TRBJ2-7; D unresolved. Between the trimmed V and J ends, which lost 5 bases and 2 bases, there was a span of 10 bases. CDR3 length equals 12 residues. Looked up from germline, CDR1 is SQVTM and CDR2 is ANQGSEA.

The rearrangement links TRBV19 to TRBJ2-7; 7 bases match TRBD1. The CDR3 has 13 residues. Trimming cost V 5 bases and J 3 bases; bases outside gene matches: 4. The V gene's germline CDR1 is LNHDA and CDR2 SQIVND (reference sequence). The CDR3 region has the DNA TGTGCCAGTAGTGCGGACAGGAACTACGAGCAGTACTTC. This gives the protein CASSADRNYEQYF.

This chain uses TRBV19 with TRBJ1-5; 7 bases are a match to TRBD1. There are 16 residues in the CDR3. The V gene end was trimmed by 7 bases and the J gene end by 5 bases; junction bases not matched to a gene: 14. Germline V gene lookup returns CDR1 LNHDA and CDR2 SQIVND (reference sequence). As DNA, the CDR3 is TGTGCCAGTACCCCAACCGGGACAGCAATCCATCAGCCCCAGCATTTT. Encoded protein: CASTPTGTAIHQPQHF.

V usage is TRBV6-1 and J usage is TRBJ1-5; D uncertain. Looked up from germline, CDR1 is MNHNS and CDR2 is SASEGT. The CDR3 sequence is 11 residues long. V shed 3 bases and J shed 15 bases, with 12 bases lying between them. The chain's CDR3 is CASSDWRFRHF. Here the CDR3 DNA reads TGTGCCAGCAGTGATTGGAGGTTCCGGCATTTT.

The chain is built from TRBV19 and TRBJ1-5; 7 bases agree with TRBD1. The CDR3 runs to 15 residues. Germline V CDR1 and CDR2: LNHDA, SQIVND (reference sequence). V shed 6 bases and J 7 bases; nucleotides not matched to a gene: 12. CDR3 residues: CASRDRGLEGQPQHF. The CDR3 DNA follows: TGTGCCAGTAGGGATAGGGGGCTGGAGGGACAGCCCCAGCATTTT.

This sequence joins TRBV7-8 and TRBJ1-5; 12 nucleotides agree with TRBD1. Germline V gene lookup returns CDR1 SGHVS and CDR2 FQNEAQ. The V segment lost 2 bases and the J segment 1 base; nucleotides outside the gene matches: 9. The CDR3 is 19 amino acids. This CDR3 reads CASSLYGDRGLGSNQPQHF. CDR3 coding DNA: TGTGCCAGCAGCTTATACGGGGACAGGGGGCTCGGAAGCAATCAGCCCCAGCATTTT. Full variable domain (outside the CDR3, taken from reference TRBV7-8 and TRBJ1-5): GAGVSQSPRYKVAKRGQDVALRCDPISGHVSLFWYQQALGQGPEFLTYFQNEAQLDKSGLPSDRFFAERPEGSVSTLKIQRTQQEDSAVYLCASSLYGDRGLGSNQPQHFGDGTRLSIL.